The next 24 T cell receptor beta chains were all read from a single sample in a study of cytomegalovirus exposure and HLA in healthy donors. A multiplex PCR was run with 60 Vbeta primers and 13 Jbeta primers. TCRdb's table, derived via immunoSEQ multiplex PCR, lists solely in-frame clones and lacks some. Altogether under 200,000 clones are present, over 65% being singletons, with the ten largest covering 0.7% to 0.8%. The sequencing input was PBMCs. All receptors come from a female donor in good health and CMV-seronegative.

This clone was counted between two and nine times. The gene calls are TRBV18 and TRBJ2-3; TRBD2 aligns across 12 bases. V shed 4 bases and J 3 bases; nucleotides not matched to a gene: 5. Germline V CDR1 and CDR2: KGHSH, LQKENI. This CDR3 contains 16 residues. The CDR3 DNA follows: TGTGCCAGCTCACTTACCGGGACTAGCGGGACAGATACGCAGTATTTT. Translating gives CASSLTGTSGTDTQYF.

This chain connects TRBV10-3 to TRBJ2-7; TRBD1 might be the D (5 bases). The CDR3 totals 11 residues. Trimming left V 8 bases short and J 4 bases short, with 9 bases between. The germline gives CDR1 ENHRY, CDR2 SYGVKD. In DNA, the CDR3 is TGTGCCATCGGGGCAGCATACGAGCAGTACTTC. This encodes CAIGAAYEQYF.

This clone was detected a few times. The chain carries TRBV5-6 and TRBJ1-1; TRBD1 is a possible D gene (6 bases). The CDR3 is made up of 14 amino acids. CDR1 and CDR2 (germline): SGHDT, YYEEEE. Deletions cut 5 bases from V and 4 bases from J, with 15 bases between. The CDR3 DNA reads TGTGCCAGCAGTTTCACGACAGGACCCACTGAAGCTTTCTTT. This encodes CASSFTTGPTEAFF.

The chain carries TRBV19 and TRBJ2-1; 7 bases align to TRBD2. Germline CDR1 reads LNHDA; CDR2 reads SQIVND (reference sequence). The junction had 13 bases not matched to a gene; V was cut back by 8 bases and J by 6 bases. The CDR3 loop spans 15 amino acids. As DNA, the CDR3 is TGTGCCAGTCGTACAGCGGGGTCGTGGGGCAATGAGCAGTTCTTC. Its protein is CASRTAGSWGNEQFF.

In nucleotides, the CDR3 is TGTGCCAGCAGGCTCCCGGGAGGGGGCTACACCTTC. This encodes CASRLPGGGYTF. The chain has TRBV28 and TRBJ1-2; D gene unclear. The V end lost 6 bases, the J end lost 8 bases, and 13 bases lay between the germline ends. The CDR3 length is 12 residues. CDR1 and CDR2 from the germline V gene are MDHEN and SYDVKM.

V and J are TRBV19 and TRBJ1-2; 7 bases align to TRBD1. The germline gives CDR1 LNHDA, CDR2 SQIVND (reference sequence). The CDR3 contains 15 residues. The V and J ends lost 6 bases and 4 bases, in that order; junction bases with no gene match: 11. The CDR3 DNA is TGTGCCAGTAGAGTATCGGGACAGACCTCCTATGGCTACACCTTC. It codes for CASRVSGQTSYGYTF.

This chain links TRBV6-6 with TRBJ1-2, with TRBD1 identical over 8 bases. This CDR3 region has 16 residues. Germline CDR1 MNHNY, CDR2 SVGAGI (reference sequence). V lost 6 bases, J lost 3 bases, and 12 bases stayed unmatched. This chain's CDR3 is CASRPHALDRDYGYTF. The CDR3 bases are TGTGCCAGCAGACCCCACGCCCTGGACAGGGACTATGGCTACACCTTC.

This clone was observed a handful of times. The gene calls are TRBV6-1 and TRBJ1-1, with 11 bases identical to TRBD1. V lost 6 bases, J lost 4 bases, and 4 bases stayed unmatched. The CDR3 contains 14 residues. CDR1 and CDR2 from the germline V gene are MNHNS and SASEGT. CDR3: CASRDRGLITEAFF. The CDR3 DNA follows: TGTGCCAGCAGGGACAGGGGGCTGATCACTGAAGCTTTCTTT.

The chain carries TRBV18 and TRBJ2-7; 9 bases align to TRBD1. V lost 0 bases to trimming and J lost 4 bases; unmatched junction nucleotides: 16. The CDR3 totals 19 residues. Germline assignment: CDR1 KGHSH and CDR2 LQKENI. For the CDR3, the DNA is TGTGCCAGCTCACCACCCCGGGACAGGGTCCATCCCTTAACTTACGAGCAGTACTTC. It is translated as CASSPPRDRVHPLTYEQYF. Supplemented by reference TRBV18 and TRBJ2-7, the full variable domain reads NAGVMQNPRHLVRRRGQEARLRCSPMKGHSHVYWYRQLPEEGLKFMVYLQKENIIDESGMPKERFSAEFPKEGPSILRIQQVVRGDSAAYFCASSPPRDRVHPLTYEQYFGPGTRLTVT.

This clone was observed once. The chain has TRBV11-2 and TRBJ1-3; D is uncertain. With 0 bases removed from V and 0 bases from J, the gap between germline ends came to 9 bases. CDR3 length: 16 residues. Per germline, CDR1 SGHAT and CDR2 FQNNGV. CDR3 in DNA: TGTGCCAGCAGCTTAGAGTACGGGTACTCTGGAAACACCATATATTTT. Translating it yields CASSLEYGYSGNTIYF.

This sequence joins TRBV28 and TRBJ1-2; possibly TRBD1 for D (6 bases). Germline CDR1 reads MDHEN; CDR2 reads SYDVKM. This CDR3 has 13 amino acids. Trimming left V 6 bases short and J 3 bases short, with 11 bases between. CDR3 loop: CASRAGQDYGYTF. CDR3 bases: TGTGCCAGCAGAGCGGGACAAGACTATGGCTACACCTTC.

V usage is TRBV4-3 and J usage is TRBJ1-1; no reliable D call. V was shortened by 0 bases and J by 5 bases, with 7 bases between the two germline ends. Germline V gene lookup returns CDR1 LGHNA and CDR2 YSLEER. The CDR3 has 13 amino acids. CDR3 nucleotides: TGCGCCAGCAGCCAAGATGTATTAACTGAAGCTTTCTTT. Protein: CASSQDVLTEAFF.

The chain joins TRBV7-9 to TRBJ1-5, with D perhaps matching TRBD1 (6 bases). Trimming took off 1 base at V and 4 bases at J, with 8 bases between the two ends. Germline V gene data show CDR1 as SEHNR and CDR2 as FQNEAQ (reference sequence). The length of the CDR3 is 14 residues. The CDR3: CASSLDQGNQPQHF. Written as DNA, the CDR3 is TGTGCCAGCAGCTTAGATCAGGGGAATCAGCCCCAGCATTTT.

This clone was seen more than once but under ten times. This chain links TRBV5-1 with TRBJ2-5; D not certain. Germline-derived CDR1 and CDR2 are SGHRS and YFSETQ. V was trimmed by 3 bases and J by 3 bases, leaving 9 bases between them. The CDR3 consists of 13 residues. The CDR3 DNA follows: TGCGCCAGCAGCTCCACAAATAAAGAGACCCAGTACTTC. This translates into CASSSTNKETQYF.

J is TRBJ1-4 and V is TRBV21-1; TRBD1 is the table's D call, not checked against the DNA. TRBV21-1 is reported as a pseudogene. The CDR3 is made up of 16 amino acids. Here the CDR3 reads CASSNLVGHRCEKLFF. In DNA, the CDR3 is TGTGCCAGCAGCAATTTAGTGGGACACAGGTGTGAAAAACTGTTTTTT.

Only a few counts were recorded for this clone. The chain employs TRBV6-5 and TRBJ1-5; a weak D match, TRBD1 (5 bases). Germline V CDR1 and CDR2: MNHEY, SVGAGI. This CDR3 has 13 amino acids. V lost 3 bases and J lost 4, with 7 bases in between. The CDR3 region has the DNA TGTGCCAGCAGTTATTACAGGAATCAGCCCCAGCATTTT. Translated: CASSYYRNQPQHF.

This rearrangement joins TRBV7-8 to TRBJ2-3, with 10 bases identical to TRBD2. After removal of 2 bases from V and 1 base from J, the junction contained 12 bases not matched to a gene. The CDR3 covers 19 residues. Per germline, CDR1 SGHVS and CDR2 FQNEAQ. The CDR3 nucleotides read TGTGCCAGCAGCTTAAAGCCAGCGGGGGGGTTCTTTGGCACAGATACGCAGTATTTT. Translated: CASSLKPAGGFFGTDTQYF.

The chain couples TRBV28 to TRBJ1-2; TRBD1 matches at 7 bases. Per the germline V gene, CDR1 is MDHEN and CDR2 is SYDVKM. The junction had 8 bases not matched to a gene; V was cut back by 6 bases and J by 1 base. The CDR3 runs 15 residues. The CDR3 DNA follows: TGTGCCAGCAGAGAGGGACAGCGCAGTAACTATGGCTACACCTTC. Translation gives CASREGQRSNYGYTF.

This clone was picked up a small number of times. This chain links TRBV29-1 with TRBJ2-1; the match to TRBD2 covers 9 bases. The J segment lost 7 bases and the V segment lost 5 bases, leaving 9 bases of the junction unmatched. Germline CDR1 is SQVTM and CDR2 is ANQGSEA. The CDR3 contains 14 residues. CDR3 region: CSVSVGTSPNEQFF. In DNA, the CDR3 is TGCAGCGTTTCGGTCGGGACTAGCCCGAATGAGCAGTTCTTC.

The V and J genes are TRBV5-4 and TRBJ2-3; 11 bases are shared with TRBD2. Trimming removed 4 bases from V and 1 base from J; junction bases left unmatched: 5. The CDR3 loop spans 16 amino acids. CDR1 SGHNT and CDR2 YYREEE come from the germline V gene (reference sequence). CDR3: CASSGKTSGGTDTQYF. In DNA, the CDR3 is TGTGCCAGCAGCGGCAAGACTAGCGGGGGCACAGATACGCAGTATTTT.

The V and J genes are TRBV7-9 and TRBJ2-2; D is unresolved. The V gene's germline CDR1 is SEHNR and CDR2 FQNEAQ (reference sequence). Trimming shortened V by 1 base and J by 6 bases, and 6 bases separated the two germline ends. This CDR3 is 13 amino acids long. CDR3 residues: CASSLVPPGELFF. In nucleotides, the CDR3 is TGTGCCAGCAGCTTAGTCCCTCCCGGGGAGCTGTTTTTT.

The chain combines TRBV25-1 with TRBJ1-4, with D unresolved. Germline V gene data show CDR1 as MGHDK and CDR2 as SYGVNS. This CDR3 spans 14 amino acids. Trimming took off 3 bases at V and 4 bases at J, with 9 bases between the two ends. The CDR3 protein is CASSDDTINEKLFF. The CDR3 DNA sequence: TGTGCCAGCAGTGACGACACCATTAATGAAAAACTGTTTTTT.

The chain combines TRBV18 with TRBJ2-5, with TRBD1 matching 7 bases. Germline values: CDR1 KGHSH, CDR2 LQKENI. V lost 2 bases and J lost 5; bases outside the gene matches: 8. This CDR3 spans 15 amino acids. The CDR3 DNA reads TGTGCCAGCTCACCAGGGGACAGACCTGCGGAGACCCAGTACTTC. Protein product: CASSPGDRPAETQYF.

The J gene is TRBJ1-4, the V gene TRBV19, with D maybe TRBD1 (6 bases). Germline V gene lookup returns CDR1 LNHDA and CDR2 SQIVND (reference sequence). This CDR3 region has 18 residues. V lost 3 bases, J lost 4 bases, and 21 bases lay in between. The CDR3 nucleotides are TGTGCCAGTAGTATTGATCAGGGGCGTCGGCCGAATAATGAAAAACTGTTTTTT. This gives the protein CASSIDQGRRPNNEKLFF.